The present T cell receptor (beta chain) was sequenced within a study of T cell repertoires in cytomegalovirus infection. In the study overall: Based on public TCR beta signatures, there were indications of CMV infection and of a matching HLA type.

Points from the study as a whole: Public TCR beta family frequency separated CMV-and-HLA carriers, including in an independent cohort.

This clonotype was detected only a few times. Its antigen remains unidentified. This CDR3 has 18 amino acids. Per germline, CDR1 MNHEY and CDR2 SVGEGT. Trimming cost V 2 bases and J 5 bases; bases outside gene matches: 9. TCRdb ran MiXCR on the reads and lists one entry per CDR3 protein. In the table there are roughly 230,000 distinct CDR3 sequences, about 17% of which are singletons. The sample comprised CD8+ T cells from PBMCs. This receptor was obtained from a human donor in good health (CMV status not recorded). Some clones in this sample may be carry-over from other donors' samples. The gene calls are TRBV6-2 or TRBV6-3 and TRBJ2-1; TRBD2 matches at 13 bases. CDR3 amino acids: CASSYGTSGGAYNNEQFF. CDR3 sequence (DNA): TGTGCCAGCAGTTACGGTACTAGCGGGGGGGCATATAACAATGAGCAGTTCTTC.